The text below deals with one TCR beta chain. As yet, its antigen is unknown. Germline assignment: CDR1 SGHRS and CDR2 YFSETQ. The CDR3 is made up of 14 amino acids. TCRdb reanalyzed the 5' RACE reads and collapses them to one entry per CDR3 protein, without DNA. The sample table includes about 550,000 distinct CDR3 sequences. The sample comes from a study of T cells expressing NK-cell markers. Findings of the study overall: The HCMV specificity of the expanded NKG2C+ T cell clones stayed unresolved. These same clonotypes (in several donors) also led the CD3+CD56-NKG2C+ fraction.

Sequencing was performed on blood T cells: a sorted CD56 or NKG2C T cell subset, CD4+ or CD8+ T cells, or bulk PBMC T cells (not recorded which). The TCR comes from a man aged 18-30 years in good health. The chain combines TRBV5-1 with TRBJ1-3; TCRdb's D gene call, TRBD1, goes unchecked for lack of DNA. CDR3 residues: CASSSDRGSNTIYF.